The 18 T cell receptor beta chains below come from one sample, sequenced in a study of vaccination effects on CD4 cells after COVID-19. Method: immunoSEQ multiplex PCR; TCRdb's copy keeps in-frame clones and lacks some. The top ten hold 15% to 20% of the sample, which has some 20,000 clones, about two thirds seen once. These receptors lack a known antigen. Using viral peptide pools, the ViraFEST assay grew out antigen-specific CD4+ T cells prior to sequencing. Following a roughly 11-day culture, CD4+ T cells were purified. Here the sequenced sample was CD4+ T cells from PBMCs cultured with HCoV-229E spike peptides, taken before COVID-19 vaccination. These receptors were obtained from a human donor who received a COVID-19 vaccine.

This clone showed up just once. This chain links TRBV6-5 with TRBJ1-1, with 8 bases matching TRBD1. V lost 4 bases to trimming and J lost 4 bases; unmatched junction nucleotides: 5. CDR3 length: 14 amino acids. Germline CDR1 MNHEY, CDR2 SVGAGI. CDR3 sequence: CASSFTGGFTEAFF. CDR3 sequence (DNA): TGTGCCAGCAGTTTTACAGGGGGGTTCACTGAAGCTTTCTTT.

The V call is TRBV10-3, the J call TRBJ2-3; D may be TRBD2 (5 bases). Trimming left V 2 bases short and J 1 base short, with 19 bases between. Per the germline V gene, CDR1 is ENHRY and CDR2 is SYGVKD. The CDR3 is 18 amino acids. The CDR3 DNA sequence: TGTGCCATCAGTGAGGGGCTAGCCAACCCGAGGGGCACAGATACGCAGTATTTT. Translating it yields CAISEGLANPRGTDTQYF.

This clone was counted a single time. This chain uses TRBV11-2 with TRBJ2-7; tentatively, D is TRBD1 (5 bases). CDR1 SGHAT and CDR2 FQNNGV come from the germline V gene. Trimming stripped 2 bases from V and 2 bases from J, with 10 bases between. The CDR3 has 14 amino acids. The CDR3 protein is CASSLQGSTYEQYF. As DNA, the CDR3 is TGTGCCAGCAGCTTACAGGGTTCCACCTACGAGCAGTACTTC. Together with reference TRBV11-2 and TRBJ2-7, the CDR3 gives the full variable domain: EAGVAQSPRYKIIEKRQSVAFWCNPISGHATLYWYQQILGQGPKLLIQFQNNGVVDDSQLPKDRFSAERLKGVDSTLKIQPAKLEDSAVYLCASSLQGSTYEQYFGPGTRLTVT.

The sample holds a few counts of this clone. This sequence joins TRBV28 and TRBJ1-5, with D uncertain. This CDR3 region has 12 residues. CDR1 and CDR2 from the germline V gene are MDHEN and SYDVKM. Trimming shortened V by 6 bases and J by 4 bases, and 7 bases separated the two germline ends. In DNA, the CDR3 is TGTGCCAGCAGGTTTGAAAATCAGCCCCAGCATTTT. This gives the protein CASRFENQPQHF.

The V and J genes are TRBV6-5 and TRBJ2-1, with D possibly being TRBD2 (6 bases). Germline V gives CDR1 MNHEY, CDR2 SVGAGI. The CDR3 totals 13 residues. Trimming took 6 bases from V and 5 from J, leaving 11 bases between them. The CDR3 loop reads CASRLGLNNEQFF. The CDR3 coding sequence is TGTGCCAGCAGGTTGGGACTTAACAATGAGCAGTTCTTC.

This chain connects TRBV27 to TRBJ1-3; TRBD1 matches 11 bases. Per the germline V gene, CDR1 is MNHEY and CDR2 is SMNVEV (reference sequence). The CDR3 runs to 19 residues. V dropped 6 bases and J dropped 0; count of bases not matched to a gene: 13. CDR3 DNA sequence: TGTGCCAGCAGGCGAACTGGACAGGGGGCTTTTTACTCTGGAAACACCATATATTTT. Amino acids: CASRRTGQGAFYSGNTIYF.

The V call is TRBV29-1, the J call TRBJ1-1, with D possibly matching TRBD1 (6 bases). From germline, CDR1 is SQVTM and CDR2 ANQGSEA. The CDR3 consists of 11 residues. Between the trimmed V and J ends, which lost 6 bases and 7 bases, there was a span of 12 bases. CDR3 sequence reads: CSVAGQVEAFF. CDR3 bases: TGCAGCGTCGCGGGACAAGTTGAAGCTTTCTTT.

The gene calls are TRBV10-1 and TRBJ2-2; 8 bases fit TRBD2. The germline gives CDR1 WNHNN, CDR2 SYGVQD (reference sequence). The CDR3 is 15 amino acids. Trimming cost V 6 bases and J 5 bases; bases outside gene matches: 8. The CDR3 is CASSSPTSGTGELFF. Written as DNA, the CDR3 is TGCGCCAGCAGCTCACCTACTAGCGGAACCGGGGAGCTGTTTTTT.

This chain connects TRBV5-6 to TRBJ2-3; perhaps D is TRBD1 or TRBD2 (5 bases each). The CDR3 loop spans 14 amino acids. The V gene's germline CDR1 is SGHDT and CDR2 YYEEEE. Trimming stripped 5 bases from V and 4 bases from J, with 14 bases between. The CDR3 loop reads CASSTGAASDTQYF. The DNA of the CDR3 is TGTGCCAGCAGTACCGGGGCGGCTTCAGATACGCAGTATTTT.

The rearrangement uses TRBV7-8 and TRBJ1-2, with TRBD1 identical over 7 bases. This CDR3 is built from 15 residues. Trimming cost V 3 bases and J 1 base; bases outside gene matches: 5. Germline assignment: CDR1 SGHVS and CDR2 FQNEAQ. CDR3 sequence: CASSFRTGINYGYTF. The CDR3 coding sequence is TGTGCCAGCAGCTTTAGGACAGGAATTAACTATGGCTACACCTTC.

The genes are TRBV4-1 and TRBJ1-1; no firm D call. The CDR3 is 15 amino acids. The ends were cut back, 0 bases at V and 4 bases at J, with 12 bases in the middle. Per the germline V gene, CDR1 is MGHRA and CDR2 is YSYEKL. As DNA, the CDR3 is TGCGCCAGCAGCCAAGAAGCGGGGTCAGGCACTGAAGCTTTCTTT. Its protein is CASSQEAGSGTEAFF.

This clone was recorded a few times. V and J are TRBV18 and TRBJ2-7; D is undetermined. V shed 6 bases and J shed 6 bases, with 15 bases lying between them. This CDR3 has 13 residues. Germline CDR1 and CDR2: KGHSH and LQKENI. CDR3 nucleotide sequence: TGTGCCAGCTCGCCTGACCTGCAAGGCGAGCAGTACTTC. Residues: CASSPDLQGEQYF.

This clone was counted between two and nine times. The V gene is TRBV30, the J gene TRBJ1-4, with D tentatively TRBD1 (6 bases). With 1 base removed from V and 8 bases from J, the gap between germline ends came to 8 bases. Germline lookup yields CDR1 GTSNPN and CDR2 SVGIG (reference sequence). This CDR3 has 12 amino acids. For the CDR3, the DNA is TGTGCCTGGAGTGCTCAGGGGGAAAAACTGTTTTTT. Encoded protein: CAWSAQGEKLFF.

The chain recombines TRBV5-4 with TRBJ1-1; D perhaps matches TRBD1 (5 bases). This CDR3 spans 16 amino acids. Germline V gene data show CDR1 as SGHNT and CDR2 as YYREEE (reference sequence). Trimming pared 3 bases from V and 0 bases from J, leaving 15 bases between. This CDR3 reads CASSWGSDRMNTEAFF. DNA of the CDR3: TGTGCCAGCAGCTGGGGGTCAGACAGAATGAACACTGAAGCTTTCTTT.

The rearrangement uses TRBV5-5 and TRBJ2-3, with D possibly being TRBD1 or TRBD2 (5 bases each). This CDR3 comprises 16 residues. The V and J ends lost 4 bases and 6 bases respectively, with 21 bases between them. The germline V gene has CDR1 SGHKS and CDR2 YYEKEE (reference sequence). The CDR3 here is CASSRFMAGGADTQYF. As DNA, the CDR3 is TGTGCCAGCAGCCGGTTTATGGCGGGTGGGGCGGATACGCAGTATTTT. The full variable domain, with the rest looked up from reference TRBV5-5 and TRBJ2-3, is DAGVTQSPTHLIKTRGQQVTLRCSPISGHKSVSWYQQVLGQGPQFIFQYYEKEERGRGNFPDRFSARQFPNYSSELNVNALLLGDSALYLCASSRFMAGGADTQYFGPGTRLTVL.

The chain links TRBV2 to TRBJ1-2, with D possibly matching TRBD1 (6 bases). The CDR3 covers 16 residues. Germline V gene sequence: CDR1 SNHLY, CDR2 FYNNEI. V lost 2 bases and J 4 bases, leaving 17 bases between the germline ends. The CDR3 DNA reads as TGTGCCAGCAGTGAAACTGGGGGGCTCTACCTCTATGGCTACACCTTC. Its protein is CASSETGGLYLYGYTF.

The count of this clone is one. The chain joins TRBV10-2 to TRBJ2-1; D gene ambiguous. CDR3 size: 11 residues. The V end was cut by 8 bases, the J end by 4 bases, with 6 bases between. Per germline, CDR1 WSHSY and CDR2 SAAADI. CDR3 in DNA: TGCGCCAGCTCCATATACAATGAGCAGTTCTTC. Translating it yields CASSIYNEQFF.

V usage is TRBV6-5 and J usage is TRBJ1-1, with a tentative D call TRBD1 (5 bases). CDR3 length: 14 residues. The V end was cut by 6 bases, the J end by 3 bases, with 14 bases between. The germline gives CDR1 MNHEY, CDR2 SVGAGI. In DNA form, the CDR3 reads TGTGCCAGCAGCAGGGAAGCCCCGTACACTGAAGCTTTCTTT. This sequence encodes CASSREAPYTEAFF.